Sequencing of this T cell receptor beta chain was carried out in a study of blood T cell repertoires in COVID-19. Study background: Researchers got acute and convalescent COVID-19 samples from the United States, Italy and Spain.

Trimming removed 1 base from V and 4 bases from J; junction bases left unmatched: 7. CDR3 length: 15 residues. Germline V gives CDR1 SQVTM, CDR2 ANQGSEA. TCRdb's table, derived via immunoSEQ multiplex PCR, lists solely in-frame clones and lacks some. The table has 150,000 to 200,000 clones, more than 75% seen once. Sequenced: peripheral blood. This TCR derives from a man between 50 and 59 years old who had recovered from COVID-19. The rearrangement links TRBV29-1 to TRBJ1-1; TRBD1 aligns across 9 bases. CDR3: CSVEGTGVLGTEAFF. The CDR3 DNA reads as TGCAGCGTTGAAGGGACAGGGGTCTTGGGCACTGAAGCTTTCTTT.